Below, 10 T cell receptor beta chains from the same sample are listed, as sequenced in a study of blood T cell repertoires in COVID-19. Libraries were prepared by immunoSEQ multiplex PCR; TCRdb keeps only in-frame clonotypes and omits some of them. The data hold some 120,000 clones, with around 81% observed a single time. Sample: peripheral blood. These receptors all come from a woman between 45 and 60 years old with acute or convalescent COVID-19.

The J gene is TRBJ1-1, the V gene TRBV19; a possible D gene is TRBD1 (5 bases). Trimming removed 6 bases from V and 0 bases from J, with 8 bases in between. Germline-derived CDR1 and CDR2 are LNHDA and SQIVND (reference sequence). This CDR3 contains 13 residues. For the CDR3, the DNA is TGTGCCAGTAGGGTGACAGTGAACACTGAAGCTTTCTTT. Protein product: CASRVTVNTEAFF.

CDR3 in DNA: TGTGCCAGCAGCGTAGAACCTAGCGGGAGTGTCGGGGAGCTGTTTTTT. This encodes CASSVEPSGSVGELFF. The chain joins TRBV9 to TRBJ2-2; TRBD2 matches 10 bases. Germline V CDR1 and CDR2: SGDLS, YYNGEE. V trimming: 0 bases; J trimming: 7 bases; junction bases outside the gene matches: 6. This CDR3 has 16 residues.

V usage is TRBV5-1 and J usage is TRBJ2-3; no reliable D call. Germline assignment: CDR1 SGHRS and CDR2 YFSETQ. The CDR3 spans 13 residues. Trimming took off 1 base at V and 4 bases at J, with 7 bases between the two ends. DNA of the CDR3: TGCGCCAGCAGCTTGCCCGGAGCAGATACGCAGTATTTT. Translation gives CASSLPGADTQYF.

J is TRBJ1-5 and V is TRBV6-1; D perhaps matches TRBD1 (5 bases). This CDR3 spans 14 amino acids. Germline lookup yields CDR1 MNHNS and CDR2 SASEGT. The ends were cut back, 0 bases at V and 6 bases at J, with 9 bases in the middle. CDR3: CASSEAQGPQPQHF. As DNA, the CDR3 is TGTGCCAGCAGTGAAGCGCAGGGTCCTCAGCCCCAGCATTTT.

The rearrangement joins TRBV27 to TRBJ1-6, with 9 bases identical to TRBD1. This CDR3 contains 17 residues. Germline values: CDR1 MNHEY, CDR2 SMNVEV (reference sequence). V lost 5 bases to trimming and J lost 3 bases; unmatched junction nucleotides: 8. DNA of the CDR3: TGTGCCAGCAGTCCTGGACAGGGGAAGGACTATAATTCACCCCTCCACTTT. This encodes CASSPGQGKDYNSPLHF.

The J gene is TRBJ2-3, the V gene TRBV28, with 12 nucleotides matching TRBD2. With 4 bases clipped from V and 2 bases from J, the junction kept 4 bases outside the gene matches. The germline V gene encodes CDR1 MDHEN and CDR2 SYDVKM. The CDR3 spans 16 residues. In DNA, the CDR3 is TGTGCCAGCAGTTCCTCTAGCGGGAGGGACACAGATACGCAGTATTTT. It translates to CASSSSSGRDTDTQYF.

This clone is a singleton in its sample. Here the CDR3 reads CASSLRAGASYEQYF. In DNA, the CDR3 is TGTGCCAGCAGTTTAAGGGCGGGGGCCTCCTACGAGCAGTACTTC. The V gene is TRBV27, the J gene TRBJ2-7; D is perhaps TRBD2 (7 bases). This CDR3 is built from 15 residues. Deletions cut 2 bases from V and 0 bases from J, with 11 bases between. Germline V gene lookup returns CDR1 MNHEY and CDR2 SMNVEV (reference sequence).

The chain recombines TRBV6-4 with TRBJ2-1, with a weak D call TRBD2 (6 bases). V was cut by 1 base and J by 0 bases, with 7 bases left in between. The CDR3 covers 15 residues. Germline CDR1 is MRHNA and CDR2 is SNTAGT. The CDR3 DNA is TGTGCCAGCAGTGACTACGGGAGCTCCTACAATGAGCAGTTCTTC. This codes for CASSDYGSSYNEQFF.

The chain links TRBV9 to TRBJ2-1, with 9 bases identical to TRBD2. The germline CDR1 and CDR2 sequences are SGDLS and YYNGEE. CDR3 length: 16 residues. Losses at the gene ends were 0 bases for V and 4 bases for J; bases not matched to a gene: 5. CDR3 in DNA: TGTGCCAGCAGCGTAGGAGGCGGGAGGGGATACAATGAGCAGTTCTTC. Amino acid sequence: CASSVGGGRGYNEQFF.

The chain combines TRBV28 with TRBJ2-2, with 15 bases identical to TRBD2. Germline trimming cut 5 bases from V and 4 bases from J; bases unmatched to any gene: 11. The germline V gene has CDR1 MDHEN and CDR2 SYDVKM. CDR3 length: 19 residues. CDR3 loop: CASSASGTSGRWRTGELFF. DNA of the CDR3: TGTGCCAGCAGTGCCTCCGGGACTAGCGGGAGGTGGCGCACCGGGGAGCTGTTTTTT.